Sequencing of this TCR beta chain was carried out in a study of shared clonotypes between healthy human individuals. Study-level results: With several donors compared, approximately 5.5% of naive CD4 clonotypes were shared.

For this clone: The antigen remains unidentified.

CDR1 and CDR2 (germline): MDHEN, SYDVKM. This CDR3 region has 17 residues. The trim removed 7 bases at V and 7 bases at J, leaving 16 bases unmatched. Sequencing used immunoSEQ multiplex PCR; TCRdb keeps in-frame clones, though not all of them. The data contain around 700,000 clones, approximately 90% of them seen just once; the ten biggest clones take up 20% to 25%. Naive CD8 cells lacked CD45RO and underwent positive selection for CCR7, leaving out terminally differentiated effector memory CD45RA+ cells. The sample was naive CD8+ T cells sorted from blood. V and J are TRBV28 and TRBJ2-1; 10 bases line up with TRBD2. The sequence came from a man aged 30 to 39 in good health. Written as DNA, the CDR3 is TGTGCCAGCAACCCGTCCCAGGCAATAGCGGGAGGTAATGAGCAGTTCTTC. Translated: CASNPSQAIAGGNEQFF.